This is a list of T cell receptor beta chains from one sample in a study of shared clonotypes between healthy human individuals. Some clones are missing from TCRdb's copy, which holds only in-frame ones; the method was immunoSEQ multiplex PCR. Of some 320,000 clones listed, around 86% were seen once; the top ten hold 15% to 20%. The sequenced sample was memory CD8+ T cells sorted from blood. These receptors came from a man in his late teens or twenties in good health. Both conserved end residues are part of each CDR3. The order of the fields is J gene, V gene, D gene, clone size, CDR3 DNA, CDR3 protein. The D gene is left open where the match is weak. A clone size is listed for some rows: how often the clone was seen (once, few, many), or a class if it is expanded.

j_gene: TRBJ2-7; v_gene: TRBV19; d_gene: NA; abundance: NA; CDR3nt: TGTGCCAGTAGTTCTGCGACAGCCTACGAGCAGTACTTC; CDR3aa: CASSSATAYEQYF
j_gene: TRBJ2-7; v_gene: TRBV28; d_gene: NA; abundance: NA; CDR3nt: TGTGCCAGCAGCCACCGGACAGCGGGAACCTACGAGCAGTACTTC; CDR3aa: CASSHRTAGTYEQYF
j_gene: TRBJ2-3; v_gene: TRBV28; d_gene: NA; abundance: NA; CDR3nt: TGTGCCAGCCCCCCTTTAGGAGCTAGCACAGATACGCAGTATTTT; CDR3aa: CASPPLGASTDTQYF
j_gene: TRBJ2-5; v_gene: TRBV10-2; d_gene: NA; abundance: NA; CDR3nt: TGCGCCAGCAGGACATGGTGGCAGGGTAAAGAGACCCAGTACTTC; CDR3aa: CASRTWWQGKETQYF
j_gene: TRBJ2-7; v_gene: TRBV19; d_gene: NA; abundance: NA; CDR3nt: TGTGCCAGTAGCTATTCTTCGTACGGGCCCTCCTACGAGCAGTACTTC; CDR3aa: CASSYSSYGPSYEQYF
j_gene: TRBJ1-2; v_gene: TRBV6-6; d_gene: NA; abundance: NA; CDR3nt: TGTGCCAGCAGTTACGAAGGTATCCATGGCTACACCTTC; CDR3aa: CASSYEGIHGYTF
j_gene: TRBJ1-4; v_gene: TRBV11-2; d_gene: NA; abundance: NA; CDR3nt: TGTGCCAGCAGCTTAGTTTTCGGACACCCTAATGAAAAACTGTTTTTT; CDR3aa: CASSLVFGHPNEKLFF
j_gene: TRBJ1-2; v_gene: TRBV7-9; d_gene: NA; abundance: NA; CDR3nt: TGTGCCAGCGTTTTTCACTCGGGAGGCTATGGCTACACCTTC; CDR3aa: CASVFHSGGYGYTF
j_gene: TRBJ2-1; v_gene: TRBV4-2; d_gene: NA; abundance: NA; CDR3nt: TGTGCCAGCAGCCAAGGAAGCAACGCCGAGAGCTCCTACAATGAGCAGTTCTTC; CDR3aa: CASSQGSNAESSYNEQFF
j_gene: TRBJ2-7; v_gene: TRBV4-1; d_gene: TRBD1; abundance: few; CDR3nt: TGCGCCAGCAGCCAGGCCCTGGGACAGGACTACGAGCAGTACTTC; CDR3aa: CASSQALGQDYEQYF
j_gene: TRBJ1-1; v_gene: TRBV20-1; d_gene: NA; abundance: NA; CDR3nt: TGCAGTGCTTGGGAGAGCACTGAAGCTTTCTTT; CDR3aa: CSAWESTEAFF
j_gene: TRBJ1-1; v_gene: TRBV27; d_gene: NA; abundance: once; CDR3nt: TGTGCCAGCAGTCAATTTTCGAACACTGAAGCTTTCTTT; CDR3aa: CASSQFSNTEAFF
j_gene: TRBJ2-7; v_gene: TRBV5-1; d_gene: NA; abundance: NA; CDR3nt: TGCGCCAGCCCGACCTACGAGCAGTACTTC; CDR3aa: CASPTYEQYF
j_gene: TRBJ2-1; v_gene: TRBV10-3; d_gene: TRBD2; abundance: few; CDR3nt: TGTGCCATCAGTTCGACTAGCGGGAGTTCGGATGAGCAGTTCTTC; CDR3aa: CAISSTSGSSDEQFF
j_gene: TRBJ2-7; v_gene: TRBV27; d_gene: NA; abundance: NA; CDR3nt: TGTGCCAGCAGTCCACACCCCGGGACCTCCTACGAGCAGTACTTC; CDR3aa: CASSPHPGTSYEQYF
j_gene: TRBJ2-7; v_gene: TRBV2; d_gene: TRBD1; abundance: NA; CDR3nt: TGTGCCAGCCTCGGGACAGTCAATTACGAGCAGTACTTC; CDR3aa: CASLGTVNYEQYF
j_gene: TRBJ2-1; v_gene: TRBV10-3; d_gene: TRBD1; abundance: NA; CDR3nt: TGTGCCATCAGTGGACAGGGGGCTTACTACAATGAGCAGTTCTTC; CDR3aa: CAISGQGAYYNEQFF
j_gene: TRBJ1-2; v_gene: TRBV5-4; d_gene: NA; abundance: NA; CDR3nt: TGTGCCAGCAGCTTGGGCAGCCCTAACTATGGCTACACCTTC; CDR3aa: CASSLGSPNYGYTF
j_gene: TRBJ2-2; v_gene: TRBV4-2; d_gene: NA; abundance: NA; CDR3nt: TGTGCCAGCAGCCAAGTTGGCGCCGGGGAGCTGTTTTTT; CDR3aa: CASSQVGAGELFF
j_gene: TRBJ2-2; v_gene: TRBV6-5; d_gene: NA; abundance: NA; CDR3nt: TGTGCCAGCAGTCCCAGCACCTTCACCGGGGAGCTGTTTTTT; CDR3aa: CASSPSTFTGELFF
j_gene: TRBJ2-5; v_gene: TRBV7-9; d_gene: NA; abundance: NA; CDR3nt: TGTGCCAGCACCTTCACGAATGGGGAGACCCAGTACTTC; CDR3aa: CASTFTNGETQYF
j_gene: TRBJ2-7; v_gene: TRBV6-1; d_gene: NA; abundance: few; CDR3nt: TGTGCCAGCAGTGAAGGGTGGACAGCCGATTACGAGCAGTACTTC; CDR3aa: CASSEGWTADYEQYF
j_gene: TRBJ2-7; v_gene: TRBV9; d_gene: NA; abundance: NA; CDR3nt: TGTGCCAGCAGCCCTGATGAGTACGAGCAGTACTTC; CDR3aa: CASSPDEYEQYF
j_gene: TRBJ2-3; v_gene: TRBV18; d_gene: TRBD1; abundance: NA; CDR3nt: TGTGCCAGCTCACCTAGGGGGCGAACAGATACGCAGTATTTT; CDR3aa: CASSPRGRTDTQYF
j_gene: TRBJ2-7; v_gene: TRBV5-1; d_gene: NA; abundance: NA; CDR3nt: TGCGCCAGCAGCCCCTTCAGGGGACTCTCCTACGAGCAGTACTTC; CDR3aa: CASSPFRGLSYEQYF
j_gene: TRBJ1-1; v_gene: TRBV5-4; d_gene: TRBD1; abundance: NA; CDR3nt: TGTGCCAGCAGCTTGTCACAGGGGTGGGAAGCTTTCTTT; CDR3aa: CASSLSQGWEAFF
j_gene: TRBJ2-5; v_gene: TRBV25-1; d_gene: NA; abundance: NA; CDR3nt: TGTGCCAGCAGTGAATTTTATCAAGAGACCCAGTACTTC; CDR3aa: CASSEFYQETQYF
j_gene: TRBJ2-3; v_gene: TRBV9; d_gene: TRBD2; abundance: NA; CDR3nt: TGTGCCAGCAGCGCTCCCGGCGGGGGGGATCAAGATACGCAGTATTTT; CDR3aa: CASSAPGGGDQDTQYF
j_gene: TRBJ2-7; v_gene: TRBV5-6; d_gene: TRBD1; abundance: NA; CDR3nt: TGTGCCAGCAGCTTACTTTGGACAGGGGATTTGTCCTACGAGCAGTACTTC; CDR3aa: CASSLLWTGDLSYEQYF
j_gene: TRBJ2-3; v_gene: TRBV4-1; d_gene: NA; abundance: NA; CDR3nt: TGCGCCAGCAGCCAAGTGGAAACAGATACGCAGTATTTT; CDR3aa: CASSQVETDTQYF
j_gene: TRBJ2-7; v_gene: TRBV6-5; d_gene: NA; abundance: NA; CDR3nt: TGTGCCAGCAGCAGCTCCCTTGGGTCTCTCCACGAGCAGTACTTC; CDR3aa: CASSSSLGSLHEQYF
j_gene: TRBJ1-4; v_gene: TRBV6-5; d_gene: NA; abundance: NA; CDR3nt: TGTGCCAGCAGTTCCCGGGTTTTAGGTGAAAAACTGTTTTTT; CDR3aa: CASSSRVLGEKLFF
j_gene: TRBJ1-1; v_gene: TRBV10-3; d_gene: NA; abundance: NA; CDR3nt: TGTGCCATCAGTGCAGGCGCCGGTGAAGCTTTCTTT; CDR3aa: CAISAGAGEAFF
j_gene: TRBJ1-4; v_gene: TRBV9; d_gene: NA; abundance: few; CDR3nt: TGTGCCAGCAGCGTCCACCGGGACACCCATCCCGGAGATGAAAAACTGTTTTTT; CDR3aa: CASSVHRDTHPGDEKLFF
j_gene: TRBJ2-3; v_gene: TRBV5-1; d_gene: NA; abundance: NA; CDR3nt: TGCGCCAGCAGCTACGACGGGGGGCCTTTGGATACGCAGTATTTT; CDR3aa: CASSYDGGPLDTQYF
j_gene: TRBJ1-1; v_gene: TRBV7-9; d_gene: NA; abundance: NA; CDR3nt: TGTGCCAGCAGCTTAGGGTTTGGCAGGGATGATACTGAAGCTTTCTTT; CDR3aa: CASSLGFGRDDTEAFF
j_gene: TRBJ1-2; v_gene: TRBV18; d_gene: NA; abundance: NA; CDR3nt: TGTGCCAGCTCACCAGCGCAGGGGCTTTATGGCTACACCTTC; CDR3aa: CASSPAQGLYGYTF
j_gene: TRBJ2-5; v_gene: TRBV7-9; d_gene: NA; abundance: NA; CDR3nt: TGTGCCAGCAGCTTGTTTTCCTCTGGGTTCGCCCAAGAGACCCAGTACTTC; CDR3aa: CASSLFSSGFAQETQYF
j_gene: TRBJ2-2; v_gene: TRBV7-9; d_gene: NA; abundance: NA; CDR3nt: TGTGCCAGCAGCTTATCAGACATAGGGTACACCGGGGAGCTGTTTTTT; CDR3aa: CASSLSDIGYTGELFF
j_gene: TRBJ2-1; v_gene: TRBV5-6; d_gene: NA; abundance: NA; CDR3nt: TGTGCCAGCAGTACGGTAGGCTCCTACAATGAGCAGTTCTTC; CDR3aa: CASSTVGSYNEQFF
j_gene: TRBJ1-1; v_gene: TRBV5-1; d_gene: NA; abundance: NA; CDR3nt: TGCGCCAGCAGCTTGGGGGGAGACACTGAAGCTTTCTTT; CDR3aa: CASSLGGDTEAFF
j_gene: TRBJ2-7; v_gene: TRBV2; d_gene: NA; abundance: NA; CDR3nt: TGTGCCAGCAGTGTCCTCCTAAGGGACGAGCAGTACTTC; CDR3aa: CASSVLLRDEQYF
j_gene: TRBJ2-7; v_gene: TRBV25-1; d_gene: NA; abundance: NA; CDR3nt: TGTGCCAGCAGCAGAACAGGAGTTTGGAACGAGCAGTACTTC; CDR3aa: CASSRTGVWNEQYF
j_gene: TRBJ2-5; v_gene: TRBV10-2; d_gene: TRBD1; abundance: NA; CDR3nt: TGCGCCAGCAGGGACAGGGGGTCAGAGACCCAGTACTTC; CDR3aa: CASRDRGSETQYF
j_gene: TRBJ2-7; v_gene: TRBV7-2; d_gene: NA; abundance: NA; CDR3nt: TGTGCCAGCAGCCTCCGACGGACCGCCTACGAGCAGTACTTC; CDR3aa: CASSLRRTAYEQYF
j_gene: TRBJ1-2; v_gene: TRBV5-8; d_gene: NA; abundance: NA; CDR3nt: TGTGCCAGCAACCCCCGGGAAGGCTATGGCTACACCTTC; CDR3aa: CASNPREGYGYTF